These 31 T cell receptor beta chains originate from one sample sequenced in a study of blood T cell repertoires in COVID-19. This table comes from immunoSEQ multiplex PCR, and its TCRdb copy is limited to in-frame clones, with some not included. The sample holds about 190,000 clones; about 83% are singletons and the top ten take 5.1%. Source material: peripheral blood. The receptors derive from a woman between 65 and 79 years old with active or convalescent COVID-19.

The V and J genes are TRBV29-1 and TRBJ2-7; 11 bases fit TRBD1. Germline V gives CDR1 SQVTM, CDR2 ANQGSEA. V shed 5 bases, J shed 5 bases, and the junction held 2 bases outside the gene matches. The CDR3 sequence is 12 residues long. CDR3 coding DNA: TGCAGCGTTATGGGACAGGGGGACGAGCAGTACTTC. Protein: CSVMGQGDEQYF.

The V call is TRBV28, the J call TRBJ1-4; D is unclear. Germline loops: CDR1 MDHEN, CDR2 SYDVKM. This CDR3 region has 12 residues. Trimming shortened V by 4 bases and J by 12 bases, and 12 bases separated the two germline ends. The CDR3 protein is CASSSPVRELFF. CDR3 in DNA: TGTGCCAGCAGTTCGCCCGTCCGGGAACTGTTTTTT.

The chain combines TRBV5-1 with TRBJ2-7, with TRBD2 matching over 15 bases. Germline lookup yields CDR1 SGHRS and CDR2 YFSETQ. The trim removed 4 bases at V and 7 bases at J, leaving 6 bases unmatched. This CDR3 has 15 amino acids. This CDR3 is CASSLGGLAGGEQYF. As DNA, the CDR3 is TGCGCCAGCAGCCTGGGGGGACTAGCGGGAGGTGAGCAGTACTTC.

The chain couples TRBV20-1 to TRBJ1-2; D is possibly TRBD1 (5 bases). V was cut by 8 bases and J by 6 bases, with 13 bases left in between. CDR3 length: 11 amino acids. Germline lookup yields CDR1 DFQATT and CDR2 SNEGSKA (reference sequence). Here the CDR3 DNA reads TGCAGTACAACTACAGGACATGGCTACACCTTC. Encoded protein: CSTTTGHGYTF.

This clone occurred a few times. The chain carries TRBV4-1 and TRBJ2-3, with TRBD1 identical over 7 bases. The CDR3 is 16 residues long. CDR1 and CDR2 (germline): MGHRA, YSYEKL. V lost 8 bases, J lost 2 bases, and 13 bases stayed unmatched. The CDR3 nucleotides read TGCGCCAGCGTTCTTAGTCCGGGACAGACCACAGATACGCAGTATTTT. It specifies CASVLSPGQTTDTQYF.

The chain recombines TRBV11-1 with TRBJ2-1; TRBD2 matches at 10 bases. J gave up 6 bases and V 2 bases, and 7 bases lay outside the gene matches. The length of the CDR3 is 16 residues. Germline CDR1 SGHAT, CDR2 FQDESV (reference sequence). CDR3 sequence reads: CASSLNYWTSGNEQFF. Written as DNA, the CDR3 is TGTGCCAGCAGCTTAAATTATTGGACTAGCGGCAATGAGCAGTTCTTC. The full variable domain, in which reference TRBV11-1 and TRBJ2-1 provide the parts outside the CDR3, is EAEVAQSPRYKITEKSQAVAFWCDPISGHATLYWYRQILGQGPELLVQFQDESVVDDSQLPKDRFSAERLKGVDSTLKIQPAELGDSAMYLCASSLNYWTSGNEQFFGPGTRLTVL.

The chain has TRBV20-1 and TRBJ2-1; D gene unclear. The CDR3 has 11 amino acids. With 4 bases removed from V and 7 bases from J, the gap between germline ends came to 8 bases. Germline CDR1 is DFQATT and CDR2 is SNEGSKA (reference sequence). The CDR3 spells CSANFINEQFF. The CDR3 nucleotides read TGCAGTGCTAATTTTATAAATGAGCAGTTCTTC.

This chain connects TRBV30 to TRBJ1-2; no firm D call. The CDR3 is 12 residues long. The ends were cut back, 0 bases at V and 8 bases at J, with 10 bases in the middle. Germline V CDR1 and CDR2: GTSNPN, SVGIG (reference sequence). Here the CDR3 reads CAWSVREFGYTF. CDR3 DNA: TGTGCCTGGAGTGTACGGGAGTTCGGCTACACCTTC.

This clone has just one count. CDR3 sequence (DNA): TGTGCCAGTAGCGGGACTAGTCTCCACTACAATGAGCAGTTCTTC. This gives the protein CASSGTSLHYNEQFF. The chain carries TRBV19 and TRBJ2-1; the match to TRBD2 covers 8 bases. The trim removed 6 bases at V and 3 bases at J, leaving 7 bases unmatched. CDR3 length: 15 amino acids. Germline CDR1 and CDR2: LNHDA and SQIVND (reference sequence).

A few counts support this clone. The chain couples TRBV7-8 to TRBJ1-5; D ambiguous. The germline V gene encodes CDR1 SGHVS and CDR2 FQNEAQ. The CDR3 has 15 residues. V was cut by 4 bases and J by 5 bases, with 15 bases left in between. DNA for the CDR3: TGTGCCAGCAGCTCCCAGCGAGGGTTCGATCAGCCCCAGCATTTT. Amino acid sequence: CASSSQRGFDQPQHF.

The rearrangement uses TRBV6-1 and TRBJ1-2; 10 bases agree with TRBD1. The CDR3 has 17 amino acids. Looked up from germline, CDR1 is MNHNS and CDR2 is SASEGT. Trimming cost V 0 bases and J 0 bases; bases outside gene matches: 4. The CDR3 coding sequence is TGTGCCAGCAGTGAAGCGAGACAGGGGGCTTCTAACTATGGCTACACCTTC. Translated: CASSEARQGASNYGYTF.

This chain connects TRBV6-5 to TRBJ2-2; maybe TRBD2 (7 bases). The CDR3 consists of 15 residues. Trimming stripped 5 bases from V and 6 bases from J, with 16 bases between. Germline V CDR1 and CDR2: MNHEY, SVGAGI. The DNA of the CDR3 is TGTGCCAGCAGTCCCCCGAGGGGGGGGGCCGGGGAGCTGTTTTTT. Protein: CASSPPRGGAGELFF.

V and J are TRBV2 and TRBJ2-3; D is perhaps TRBD2 (6 bases). This CDR3 has 15 residues. Germline V gives CDR1 SNHLY, CDR2 FYNNEI. V lost 6 bases and J lost 1, with 14 bases in between. For the CDR3, the DNA is TGTGCCAGCAGGGGGCCGGGAGAAGGCACAGATACGCAGTATTTT. It specifies CASRGPGEGTDTQYF.

The chain has TRBV18 and TRBJ1-2; no firm D call. CDR1 KGHSH and CDR2 LQKENI come from the germline V gene. The CDR3 loop spans 16 amino acids. Between the trimmed V and J ends, which lost 0 bases and 2 bases, there was a span of 13 bases. In nucleotides, the CDR3 is TGTGCCAGCTCACCACCGAGTCAGGAGGCCAACTATGGCTACACCTTC. This sequence encodes CASSPPSQEANYGYTF.

The chain couples TRBV29-1 to TRBJ2-7; 9 bases align to TRBD1. Germline CDR1 SQVTM, CDR2 ANQGSEA. Trimming took 7 bases from V and 3 from J; bases not matched to a gene: 4. This CDR3 contains 12 residues. CDR3 sequence: CSARTGVYEQYF. In DNA, the CDR3 is TGCAGCGCCCGGACAGGGGTCTACGAGCAGTACTTC.

The V call is TRBV24-1, the J call TRBJ2-5; 10 nucleotides line up with TRBD2. CDR3 size: 18 residues. V dropped 3 bases and J dropped 5; count of bases not matched to a gene: 14. The germline gives CDR1 KGHDR, CDR2 SFDVKD. CDR3 region: CATSDPSVAAGGRETQYF. The CDR3 DNA sequence: TGTGCCACCAGTGATCCCTCGGTAGCAGCGGGAGGGCGGGAGACCCAGTACTTC.

The CDR3 nucleotides are TGCGCCAGCAGCTTGGTACAGGGGAACACCGGGGAGCTGTTTTTT. Protein product: CASSLVQGNTGELFF. The chain couples TRBV5-1 to TRBJ2-2; maybe TRBD1 (6 bases). Trimming stripped 0 bases from V and 1 base from J, with 7 bases between. CDR1 and CDR2 from the germline V gene are SGHRS and YFSETQ. The CDR3 consists of 15 residues.

The chain employs TRBV28 and TRBJ1-3; TRBD1 might be the D (5 bases). There are 14 residues in the CDR3. Germline CDR1 reads MDHEN; CDR2 reads SYDVKM. Trimming cost V 4 bases and J 3 bases, with 10 bases left between them. The CDR3 nucleotides read TGTGCCAGCAGTTATGACAGTGGTGGAAACACCATATATTTT. Amino acid sequence: CASSYDSGGNTIYF.

This clone was seen more than once but under ten times. At the DNA level, this CDR3 is encoded by other sequences in the same sample as well. This sequence joins TRBV5-1 and TRBJ1-1; D ambiguous. V dropped 0 bases and J dropped 1 base, with 7 bases sitting between them. CDR1 SGHRS and CDR2 YFSETQ come from the germline V gene. CDR3 length: 14 residues. DNA of the CDR3: TGCGCCAGCAGCTTGGCCTCGGGGAACACTGAAGCTTTCTTT. Amino acid sequence: CASSLASGNTEAFF.

This chain joins TRBV28 and TRBJ2-1; 8 bases map to TRBD2. Unmatched junction bases numbered 14, after V lost 5 bases and J lost 8 bases. The CDR3 runs to 16 residues. The germline V gene encodes CDR1 MDHEN and CDR2 SYDVKM. The CDR3 DNA reads TGTGCCAGCAGTCAACACATTTCGGGAGCGGGGGATGAGCAGTTCTTC. This translates into CASSQHISGAGDEQFF.

The chain employs TRBV5-1 and TRBJ2-7, with 8 bases lining up with TRBD2. Losses at the gene ends were 4 bases for V and 6 bases for J; bases not matched to a gene: 12. Per germline, CDR1 SGHRS and CDR2 YFSETQ. The CDR3 extends over 15 amino acids. The CDR3 coding sequence is TGCGCCAGCAGCCTCAGCGGGAGTCCCGCCGCCGAGCAGTACTTC. This translates into CASSLSGSPAAEQYF.

The chain combines TRBV12-3 or TRBV12-4 with TRBJ2-5; the match to TRBD1 covers 8 bases. The junction had 4 bases not matched to a gene; V was cut back by 6 bases and J by 4 bases. The CDR3 sequence is 13 residues long. The CDR3 spells CASSRTGRETQYF. CDR3 nucleotide sequence: TGTGCCAGCAGCAGGACAGGGAGAGAGACCCAGTACTTC.

V usage is TRBV5-6 and J usage is TRBJ2-5, with D possibly TRBD2 on 6 matching bases. The length of the CDR3 is 13 residues. Germline V gives CDR1 SGHDT, CDR2 YYEEEE. The V and J ends lost 4 bases and 5 bases respectively, with 12 bases between them. For the CDR3, the DNA is TGTGCCAGCAGCCCCGAAGGAGGGGAGACCCAGTACTTC. It is translated as CASSPEGGETQYF.

The genes are TRBV9 and TRBJ1-3; the D is unclear. Per the germline V gene, CDR1 is SGDLS and CDR2 is YYNGEE. The CDR3 covers 14 residues. V lost 0 bases to trimming and J lost 4 bases, with 8 bases between them. The CDR3 spells CASSVAETGNTIYF. The CDR3 DNA reads as TGTGCCAGCAGCGTAGCAGAGACAGGAAACACCATATATTTT.

V and J are TRBV19 and TRBJ1-5; 7 positions agree with TRBD1. Unmatched junction bases numbered 7, after V lost 6 bases and J lost 2 bases. The CDR3 is 15 amino acids. Germline values: CDR1 LNHDA, CDR2 SQIVND (reference sequence). CDR3 residues: CASRQTGEGNQPQHF. The CDR3 DNA is TGTGCCAGTAGACAAACAGGGGAAGGCAATCAGCCCCAGCATTTT. The variable domain in full, with the rest retrieved from reference TRBV19 and TRBJ1-5, is DGGITQSPKYLFRKEGQNVTLSCEQNLNHDAMYWYRQDPGQGLRLIYYSQIVNDFQKGDIAEGYSVSREKKESFPLTVTSAQKNPTAFYLCASRQTGEGNQPQHFGDGTRLSIL.

The rearrangement links TRBV11-3 to TRBJ2-1, with 9 bases lining up with TRBD2. Per germline, CDR1 SGHNT and CDR2 YENEEA. CDR3 length: 15 residues. With 1 base clipped from V and 5 bases from J, the junction kept 3 bases outside the gene matches. The CDR3 here is CASSLGPSGNNEQFF. CDR3 nucleotide sequence: TGTGCCAGCAGCTTAGGACCTAGCGGGAACAATGAGCAGTTCTTC.

V gene TRBV11-3 combines with J gene TRBJ2-3; D possibly corresponds to TRBD2 (6 bases). CDR1 SGHNT and CDR2 YENEEA come from the germline V gene. This CDR3 region has 14 residues. V gave up 5 bases and J gave up 5 bases, with 14 bases separating them. Here the CDR3 reads CASSPPGDRDTQYF. The CDR3 DNA is TGTGCCAGCAGCCCCCCGGGGGATCGAGATACGCAGTATTTT.

The chain recombines TRBV6-5 with TRBJ1-5; D is uncertain. This CDR3 has 13 residues. V gave up 7 bases and J gave up 2 bases, with 9 bases separating them. CDR1 MNHEY and CDR2 SVGAGI come from the germline V gene. The CDR3 region is CASKDSGNQPQHF. DNA of the CDR3: TGTGCCAGCAAAGACTCTGGCAATCAGCCCCAGCATTTT.

A single count supports this clone. The rearrangement links TRBV6-6 to TRBJ2-5; 8 bases map to TRBD2. The CDR3 extends over 11 amino acids. V lost 7 bases, J lost 7 bases, and 2 bases stayed unmatched. The V gene's germline CDR1 is MNHNY and CDR2 SVGAGI (reference sequence). CDR3 coding DNA: TGTGCCAGCACCGGGGGGGGGACCCAGTACTTC. Translating gives CASTGGGTQYF.

The chain employs TRBV19 and TRBJ2-3; 7 bases map to TRBD2. CDR1 and CDR2 (germline): LNHDA, SQIVND (reference sequence). This CDR3 comprises 16 residues. V lost 5 bases to trimming and J lost 2 bases; unmatched junction nucleotides: 10. CDR3 sequence (DNA): TGTGCCAGTAGTCCAGGACTAGGACGTACCACAGATACGCAGTATTTT. The encoded protein is CASSPGLGRTTDTQYF.

The chain couples TRBV28 to TRBJ1-2; D gene ambiguous. The V gene's germline CDR1 is MDHEN and CDR2 SYDVKM. V gave up 2 bases and J gave up 3 bases, with 7 bases separating them. This CDR3 comprises 13 residues. CDR3: CASSLIPDYGYTF. The CDR3 nucleotides read TGTGCCAGCAGTTTAATACCAGACTATGGCTACACCTTC.